Listed below are T cell receptor beta chains from one sample, sequenced in a study of blood T cell repertoires in COVID-19. Libraries were prepared by immunoSEQ multiplex PCR; TCRdb keeps only in-frame clonotypes and omits some of them. Among about 220,000 clones listed, roughly 90% were seen once. The sequencing sample was made of PBMCs or T cells enriched from blood (not recorded which). Receptor source: a man aged 30 to 45 who had been exposed to COVID-19. CDR3s include the opening cysteine and the closing phenylalanine or tryptophan. Fields, in order: CDR3 protein, V gene, J gene, clone size. Rows give clone size only sometimes, using once, few, many, or a class for an expanded clone.

cdr3_aa: CASSEGVQNSGNTIYF; v_call: TRBV9; j_call: TRBJ1-3; clone_size: NA
cdr3_aa: CASSYSLGQGLGYEQYF; v_call: TRBV6-2/TRBV6-3; j_call: TRBJ2-7; clone_size: NA
cdr3_aa: CASRSLGVGGYTF; v_call: TRBV2; j_call: TRBJ1-2; clone_size: NA
cdr3_aa: CAWTMGQGARGYTF; v_call: TRBV30; j_call: TRBJ1-2; clone_size: once
cdr3_aa: CASSPRGTGEGTDTQYF; v_call: TRBV19; j_call: TRBJ2-3; clone_size: NA
cdr3_aa: CASSLRTGETGELFF; v_call: TRBV5-1; j_call: TRBJ2-2; clone_size: once
cdr3_aa: CASSTPLPGSYGYTF; v_call: TRBV19; j_call: TRBJ1-2; clone_size: NA
cdr3_aa: CASSHGLAGGSYNEQFF; v_call: TRBV4-2; j_call: TRBJ2-1; clone_size: few
cdr3_aa: CASADSGTGGTYEQYF; v_call: TRBV5-6; j_call: TRBJ2-7; clone_size: NA
cdr3_aa: CASSHMTSGADEQYF; v_call: TRBV3-1/TRBV3-2; j_call: TRBJ2-7; clone_size: NA
cdr3_aa: CASSWGLNYGYTF; v_call: TRBV12-5; j_call: TRBJ1-2; clone_size: NA
cdr3_aa: CASSSNTEGQLDNEKLFF; v_call: TRBV7-9; j_call: TRBJ1-4; clone_size: NA
cdr3_aa: CAWSDPMGGLNIRITDTQYF; v_call: TRBV30; j_call: TRBJ2-3; clone_size: NA
cdr3_aa: CASSLAVWGGNTIYF; v_call: TRBV5-6; j_call: TRBJ1-3; clone_size: few
cdr3_aa: CASSIGNKEEKLFF; v_call: TRBV19; j_call: TRBJ1-4; clone_size: NA
cdr3_aa: CASSLDPTSGIRYF; v_call: TRBV11-2; j_call: TRBJ2-4; clone_size: NA
cdr3_aa: CASRGVGGYTF; v_call: TRBV19; j_call: TRBJ1-2; clone_size: NA
cdr3_aa: CASSLSIGVEKLFF; v_call: TRBV5-6; j_call: TRBJ1-4; clone_size: NA
cdr3_aa: CASSLPGQGANGAKNIQYF; v_call: TRBV18; j_call: TRBJ2-4; clone_size: NA
cdr3_aa: CASSRTDEQFF; v_call: TRBV6-2/TRBV6-3; j_call: TRBJ2-1; clone_size: NA
cdr3_aa: CASSSPLGNLETQYF; v_call: TRBV5-6; j_call: TRBJ2-5; clone_size: NA
cdr3_aa: CASSGQAGHGYTF; v_call: TRBV6-5; j_call: TRBJ1-2; clone_size: NA
cdr3_aa: CASRGDSSYNEQFF; v_call: TRBV19; j_call: TRBJ2-1; clone_size: NA
cdr3_aa: CSASPGGLNTEAFF; v_call: TRBV20-1; j_call: TRBJ1-1; clone_size: NA
cdr3_aa: CASSLGRREQYF; v_call: TRBV11-2; j_call: TRBJ2-7; clone_size: NA
cdr3_aa: CASSGEVSQPQHF; v_call: TRBV10-2; j_call: TRBJ1-5; clone_size: NA
cdr3_aa: CSVEGVLNTEAFF; v_call: TRBV29-1; j_call: TRBJ1-1; clone_size: NA
cdr3_aa: CASSPETSDEQFF; v_call: TRBV11-1; j_call: TRBJ2-1; clone_size: NA
cdr3_aa: CASSPRVMGSAGASYEQYF; v_call: TRBV18; j_call: TRBJ2-7; clone_size: NA
cdr3_aa: CASSPPTKNIQYF; v_call: TRBV18; j_call: TRBJ2-4; clone_size: NA
cdr3_aa: CASSLSSRGGTFVTQYF; v_call: TRBV7-2; j_call: TRBJ2-5; clone_size: NA
cdr3_aa: CAISETGDTGELFF; v_call: TRBV10-3; j_call: TRBJ2-2; clone_size: NA
cdr3_aa: CSVVYLRGVHEQYF; v_call: TRBV29-1; j_call: TRBJ2-7; clone_size: NA
cdr3_aa: CASSDIGRGRRISPLHF; v_call: TRBV2; j_call: TRBJ1-6; clone_size: once
cdr3_aa: CASSPGPGQIYEQYF; v_call: TRBV18; j_call: TRBJ2-7; clone_size: NA
cdr3_aa: CASSLQDSYNSPLHF; v_call: TRBV7-9; j_call: TRBJ1-6; clone_size: NA
cdr3_aa: CASSKLVFGTAYYNSPLHF; v_call: TRBV11-2; j_call: TRBJ1-6; clone_size: NA